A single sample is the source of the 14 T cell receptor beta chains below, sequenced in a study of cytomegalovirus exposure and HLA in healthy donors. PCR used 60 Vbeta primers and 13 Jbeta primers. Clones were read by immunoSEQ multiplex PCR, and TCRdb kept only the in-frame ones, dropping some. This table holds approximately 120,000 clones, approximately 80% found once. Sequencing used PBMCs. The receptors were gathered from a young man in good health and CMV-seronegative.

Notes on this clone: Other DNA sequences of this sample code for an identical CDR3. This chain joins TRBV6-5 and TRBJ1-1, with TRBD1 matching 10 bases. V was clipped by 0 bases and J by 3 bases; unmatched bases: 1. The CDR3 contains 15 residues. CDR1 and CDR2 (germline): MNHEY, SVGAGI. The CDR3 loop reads CASSYSGQGDTEAFF. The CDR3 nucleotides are TGTGCCAGCAGTTACTCTGGACAGGGGGACACTGAAGCTTTCTTT.

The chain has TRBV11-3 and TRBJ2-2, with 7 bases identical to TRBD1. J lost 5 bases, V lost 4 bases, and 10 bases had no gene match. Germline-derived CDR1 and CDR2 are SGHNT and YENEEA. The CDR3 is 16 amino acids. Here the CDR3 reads CASSSSTGLGTGELFF. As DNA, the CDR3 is TGTGCCAGCAGCTCCTCGACAGGGCTTGGTACCGGGGAGCTGTTTTTT. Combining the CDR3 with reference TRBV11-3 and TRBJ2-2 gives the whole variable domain EAGVVQSPRYKIIEKKQPVAFWCNPISGHNTLYWYLQNLGQGPELLIRYENEEAVDDSQLPKDRFSAERLKGVDSTLKIQPAELGDSAVYLCASSSSTGLGTGELFFGEGSRLTVL.

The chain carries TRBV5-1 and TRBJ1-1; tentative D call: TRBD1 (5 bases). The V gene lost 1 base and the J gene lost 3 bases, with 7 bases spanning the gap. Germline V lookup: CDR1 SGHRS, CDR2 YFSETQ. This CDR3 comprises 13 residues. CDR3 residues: CASSLWGDTEAFF. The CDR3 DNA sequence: TGCGCCAGCAGCTTGTGGGGGGACACTGAAGCTTTCTTT. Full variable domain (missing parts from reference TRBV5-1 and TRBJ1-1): KAGVTQTPRYLIKTRGQQVTLSCSPISGHRSVSWYQQTPGQGLQFLFEYFSETQRNKGNFPGRFSGRQFSNSRSEMNVSTLELGDSALYLCASSLWGDTEAFFGQGTRLTVV.

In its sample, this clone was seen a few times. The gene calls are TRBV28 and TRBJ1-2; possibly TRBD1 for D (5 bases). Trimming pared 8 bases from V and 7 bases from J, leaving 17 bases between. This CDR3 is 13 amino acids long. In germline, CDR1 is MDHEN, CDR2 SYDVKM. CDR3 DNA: TGTGCCAGCCATACTAATCTCAGGGCTGGCTACACCTTC. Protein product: CASHTNLRAGYTF.

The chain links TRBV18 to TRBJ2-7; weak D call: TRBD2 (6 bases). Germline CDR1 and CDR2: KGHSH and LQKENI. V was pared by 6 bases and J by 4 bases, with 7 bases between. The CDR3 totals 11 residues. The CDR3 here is CASSGGYEQYF. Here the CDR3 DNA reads TGTGCCAGCTCTGGGGGGTACGAGCAGTACTTC. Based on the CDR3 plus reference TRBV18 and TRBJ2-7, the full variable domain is NAGVMQNPRHLVRRRGQEARLRCSPMKGHSHVYWYRQLPEEGLKFMVYLQKENIIDESGMPKERFSAEFPKEGPSILRIQQVVRGDSAAYFCASSGGYEQYFGPGTRLTVT.

DNA for the CDR3: TGTGCCAGCAGCCCCCGAGAGGGACTAGCGGGGGTAAGCTACGAGCAGTACTTC. Translation gives CASSPREGLAGVSYEQYF. The V and J genes are TRBV9 and TRBJ2-7, with 14 bases that match TRBD2. CDR1 is SGDLS and CDR2 is YYNGEE in the germline V gene. J lost 3 bases, V lost 4 bases, and 12 bases had no gene match. There are 18 residues in the CDR3.

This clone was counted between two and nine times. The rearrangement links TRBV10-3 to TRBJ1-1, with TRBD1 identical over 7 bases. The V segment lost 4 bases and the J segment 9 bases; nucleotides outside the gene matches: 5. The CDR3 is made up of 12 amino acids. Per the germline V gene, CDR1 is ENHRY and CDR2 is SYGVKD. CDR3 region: CAISVRGQQAFF. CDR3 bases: TGTGCCATCAGTGTAAGGGGACAGCAAGCTTTCTTT.

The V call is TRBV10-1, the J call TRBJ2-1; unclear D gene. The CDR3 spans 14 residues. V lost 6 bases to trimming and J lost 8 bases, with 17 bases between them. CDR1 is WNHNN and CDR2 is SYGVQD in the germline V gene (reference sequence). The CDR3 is CASSASVFSYEQFF. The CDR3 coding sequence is TGCGCCAGCAGCGCAAGCGTTTTTTCATATGAGCAGTTCTTC.

CDR3 DNA: TGTGCCAGCAGTTTCTGGACAGGGGATGGCTACACCTTC. Its protein product is CASSFWTGDGYTF. The chain uses TRBV27 and TRBJ1-2; 9 bases are a match to TRBD1. With 3 bases clipped from V and 6 bases from J, the junction kept 2 bases outside the gene matches. The CDR3 covers 13 residues. Germline loops: CDR1 MNHEY, CDR2 SMNVEV (reference sequence).

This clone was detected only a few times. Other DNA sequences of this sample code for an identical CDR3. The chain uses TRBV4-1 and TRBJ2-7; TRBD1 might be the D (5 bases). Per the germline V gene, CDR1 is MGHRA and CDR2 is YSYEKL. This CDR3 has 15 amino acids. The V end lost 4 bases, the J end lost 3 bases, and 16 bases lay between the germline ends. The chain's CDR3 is CASSRHTRTLYEQYF. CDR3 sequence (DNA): TGCGCCAGCAGCCGCCACACTCGGACACTCTACGAGCAGTACTTC.

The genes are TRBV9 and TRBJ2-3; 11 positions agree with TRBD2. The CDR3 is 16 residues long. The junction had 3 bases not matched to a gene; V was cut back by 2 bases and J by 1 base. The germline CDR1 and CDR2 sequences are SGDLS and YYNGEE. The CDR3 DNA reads TGTGCCAGCAGCGTTCTAGCGGGGGGAGGCACAGATACGCAGTATTTT. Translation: CASSVLAGGGTDTQYF.

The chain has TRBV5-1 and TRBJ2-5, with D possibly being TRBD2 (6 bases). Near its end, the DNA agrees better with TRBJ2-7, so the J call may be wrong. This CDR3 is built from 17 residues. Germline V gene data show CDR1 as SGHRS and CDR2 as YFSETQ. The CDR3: CASSTRTNTRPSYEQYF. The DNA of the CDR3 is TGCGCCAGCAGCACCAGGACTAACACCCGCCCCTCCTACGAGCAGTACTTC.

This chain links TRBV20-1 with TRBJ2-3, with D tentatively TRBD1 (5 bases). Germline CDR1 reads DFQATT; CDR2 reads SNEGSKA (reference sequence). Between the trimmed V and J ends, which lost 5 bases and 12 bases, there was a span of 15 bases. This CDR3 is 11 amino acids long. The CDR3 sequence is CSAAQGSDQYF. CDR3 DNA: TGCAGTGCTGCCCAGGGAAGCGATCAGTATTTT.

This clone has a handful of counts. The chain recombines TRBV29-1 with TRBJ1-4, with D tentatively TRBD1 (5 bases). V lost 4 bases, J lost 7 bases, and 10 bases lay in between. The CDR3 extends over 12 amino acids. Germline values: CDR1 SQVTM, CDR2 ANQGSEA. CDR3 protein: CSVVGGSEKLFF. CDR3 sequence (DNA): TGCAGCGTTGTGGGGGGGAGTGAAAAACTGTTTTTT.